This is a list of T cell receptor beta chains from one sample in a study of T cells in Graves' hyperthyroidism and ophthalmopathy. One entry per CDR3 protein results from TCRdb running MiXCR on the multiplex PCR reads. The sample has roughly 100,000 distinct CDR3 sequences, roughly 47% seen once; the top ten hold approximately 24%. The material sequenced was blood. These receptors all come from a man aged 35 to 55 with Graves' hyperthyroidism. CDR3s include the opening cysteine and the closing phenylalanine or tryptophan. D genes are given only for firm matches. Clone size is shown for a subset of rows, as once, few, many or a class of expanded clone.

j_call | v_call | d_call | clone_size | cdr3_nt | cdr3_aa
TRBJ2-1 | TRBV12-3/TRBV12-4 | TRBD1 | many | TGTGCCAGCAGTTTTAAACAGGGGATTGAGCAGTTCTTC | CASSFKQGIEQFF
TRBJ2-3 | TRBV7-2 | TRBD2 | NA | TGTGCCAGCAGCTTAGATTTGGGGAGGGGCGATACGCAGTATTTT | CASSLDLGRGDTQYF
TRBJ2-1 | TRBV27 | NA | NA | TGTGCCAGCAGTTTTTTACCCTCGGGAAATGAGCAGTTCTTC | CASSFLPSGNEQFF
TRBJ2-4 | TRBV7-3 | NA | many | TGTGCCAGCAGCCGAGTGGATTCAGCCAAAAACATTCAGTACTTC | CASSRVDSAKNIQYF
TRBJ2-7 | TRBV6-2/TRBV6-3 | TRBD2 | many | TGTGCCAGCAGTTACTCAACTAGCGGGAGGGGACGGGAGCAGTACTTC | CASSYSTSGRGREQYF
TRBJ2-3 | TRBV20-1 | TRBD1 | many | TGCAGTGCTAGCGCAAGGGACAGGCTCACAGATACGCAGTATTTT | CSASARDRLTDTQYF
TRBJ1-1 | TRBV30 | NA | few | TGTGCCTGGACTAGGACCGCCCACACTGAAGCTTTCTTT | CAWTRTAHTEAFF
TRBJ2-3 | TRBV19 | TRBD2 | many | TGTGCCAGTAGTATCCCGGCTAGCGGGAGCACAGATACGCAGTATTTT | CASSIPASGSTDTQYF
TRBJ2-2 | TRBV20-1 | TRBD1 | NA | TGCAGTGCTAGAGATCCTGGACAGGGGACCGGGGAGCTGTTTTTT | CSARDPGQGTGELFF
TRBJ1-5 | TRBV6-1 | NA | many | TGTGCCAGCACCCTCACGCGGGGGGACCAGCATTTT | CASTLTRGDQHF
TRBJ2-6 | TRBV20-1 | NA | many | TGCAGTGCTACCCCAGTTAGCGGCGGGGCCAACGTCCTGACTTTC | CSATPVSGGANVLTF
TRBJ1-2 | TRBV12-3/TRBV12-4 | TRBD1 | many | TGTGCCAGCAGCCTTATGACAGGGCCCAAGTACACCTTC | CASSLMTGPKYTF
TRBJ2-2 | TRBV7-3 | NA | NA | TGTGCCAGCAGCTTAGACGGGGGGCCGAACACCGGGGAGCTGTTTTTT | CASSLDGGPNTGELFF
TRBJ1-2 | TRBV2 | NA | many | TGTGCCAGTATACCGGGACGGCGGAACTATGGCTACACCTTC | CASIPGRRNYGYTF
TRBJ1-1 | TRBV28 | NA | NA | TGTGCCAGCAGTTTAGAGCGGAGGGTAGCTTTCTTT | CASSLERRVAFF
TRBJ2-7 | TRBV12-3/TRBV12-4 | TRBD1 | many | TGTGCCAGCAGTTTAGCCCCCCAGGGGGCGCTGGCCGAGCAGTACTTC | CASSLAPQGALAEQYF
TRBJ2-3 | TRBV5-8 | NA | many | TGTGCCAGCAGAGGGGCCTCCCATACGCAGTATTTT | CASRGASHTQYF
TRBJ1-5 | TRBV30 | NA | NA | TGTGCCTGGAGTGTAGTAGGGGGGAGAGGGGGCAATCAGCCCCAGCATTTT | CAWSVVGGRGGNQPQHF
TRBJ2-4 | TRBV2 | TRBD1 | many | TGTGCCAGCAGACCCGGACAGGGGGTTCAGTACTTC | CASRPGQGVQYF
TRBJ1-5 | TRBV10-3 | TRBD1 | NA | TGTGCCATCAGGGGAAGGGGGCTTGCTGGCAATCAGCCCCAGCATTTT | CAIRGRGLAGNQPQHF
TRBJ1-2 | TRBV7-2 | NA | many | TGTGCCAGCAGCCCGCAGACAGTGAATGGCTACACCTTC | CASSPQTVNGYTF
TRBJ2-7 | TRBV20-1 | TRBD2 | many | TGCAGTGCTAGATTTCCTAGCGGCTCCTACGAGCAGTACTTC | CSARFPSGSYEQYF